These 8 T cell receptor beta chains were all obtained from the same sample, sequenced in a study of T cells in Graves' hyperthyroidism and ophthalmopathy. Amplification targeted TCR beta CDR3 regions from RNA transcripts. HTBI primers were the set used in a first-round RT-PCR of the TCR CDR3. A single record per CDR3 protein comes from TCRdb applying MiXCR to the multiplex PCR reads. The sample includes about 520,000 distinct CDR3 sequences, approximately 25% seen only once; the top ten take about 11%. Specimen: blood. The receptors were sampled from a woman in her 30s with Graves' ophthalmopathy.

This clonotype was found many times. The CDR3 region is CASGTGTQETQYF. DNA of the CDR3: TGTGCCAGCGGGACAGGAACACAAGAGACCCAGTACTTC. This chain joins TRBV25-1 and TRBJ2-5, with 8 bases aligning to TRBD1. This CDR3 contains 13 residues. Germline V lookup: CDR1 MGHDK, CDR2 SYGVNS. Losses at the gene ends were 8 bases for V and 2 bases for J; bases not matched to a gene: 4.

The rearrangement joins TRBV27 to TRBJ2-7; D gene unclear. This CDR3 region has 13 residues. Germline V CDR1 and CDR2: MNHEY, SMNVEV (reference sequence). The V and J ends lost 4 bases and 3 bases respectively, with 10 bases between them. The CDR3 DNA follows: TGTGCCAGCAGTTCACAGAACGACTACGAGCAGTACTTC. Translation gives CASSSQNDYEQYF.

In its sample, this clonotype was seen many times. The chain uses TRBV5-1 and TRBJ1-1; D is ambiguous. V lost 0 bases and J 1 base, leaving 10 bases between the germline ends. From germline, CDR1 is SGHRS and CDR2 YFSETQ. This CDR3 spans 15 amino acids. The CDR3 DNA sequence: TGCGCCAGCAGCTTGGCCATGGGCGGGAACACTGAAGCTTTCTTT. It translates to CASSLAMGGNTEAFF.

For this clonotype: A read error may explain this, as a much larger clone is one base away. The V call is TRBV11-2, the J call TRBJ1-2; D remains unclear. The V gene's germline CDR1 is SGHAT and CDR2 FQNNGV. The CDR3 totals 16 residues. Trimming took 0 bases from V and 9 from J, leaving 20 bases between them. Here the CDR3 DNA reads TGTGCCAGCAGCTTAGAAGGGTCAGGCTTTGGATATAGCTACACCTTC. Translated: CASSLEGSGFGYSYTF.

Many counts were recorded for this clonotype. The chain recombines TRBV20-1 with TRBJ2-5; TRBD1 matches at 10 bases. This CDR3 has 14 amino acids. Germline V lookup: CDR1 DFQATT, CDR2 SNEGSKA (reference sequence). With V trimmed by 6 bases and J by 7 bases, 11 bases remained unmatched. The CDR3 sequence is CSAPGTGDRGTQYF. CDR3 coding DNA: TGCAGTGCGCCCGGGACAGGGGATCGAGGGACCCAGTACTTC.

V is TRBV27 and J is TRBJ1-1, with D perhaps matching TRBD1 (6 bases). V shed 10 bases and J shed 0 bases, with 21 bases lying between them. In germline, CDR1 is MNHEY, CDR2 SMNVEV (reference sequence). The CDR3 consists of 16 residues. The CDR3 DNA reads as TGTGCCACCAGCAGTGGGGGACGGGGGCTGAACACTGAAGCTTTCTTT. Translated, it gives CATSSGGRGLNTEAFF.

The J gene is TRBJ2-5, the V gene TRBV7-2, with D unclear. Trimming removed 1 base from V and 5 bases from J, with 11 bases in between. CDR1 is SGHTA, CDR2 FQGNSA, per germline. This CDR3 is 14 amino acids long. This chain's CDR3 is CASSLELAAETQYF. The CDR3 DNA sequence: TGTGCCAGCAGCTTAGAGTTAGCAGCGGAGACCCAGTACTTC.

Comments on this clonotype: A much larger clonotype is one base distant, so this may be a read error. The chain links TRBV30 to TRBJ1-2; 7 nucleotides agree with TRBD1. This CDR3 has 14 residues. With V trimmed by 5 bases and J by 2 bases, 8 bases remained unmatched. Germline V lookup: CDR1 GTSNPN, CDR2 SVGIG (reference sequence). CDR3 in DNA: TGTGCCTGGGGGGTACCGGGACAGAACTATGGCTACACCTTC. Its protein product is CAWGVPGQNYGYTF.